The 29 T cell receptor beta chains below all came from one sample that was sequenced in a study of blood T cells in healthy people across ages. The second PCR ran roughly 7 to 11 cycles with a sample-barcoded 5' primer and J-beta primers. TCRdb passed the 5' RACE reads through MiXCR, listing each CDR3 protein once. The table lists roughly 2 million distinct CDR3 sequences, about 49% of them singletons. The sequencing sample was made of blood. These TCRs come from a woman aged 40 to 55 in good health.

This clonotype was seen only once. Here the CDR3 DNA reads TGTGCCAGCAGCAGATTTGGGACTAGCGGGATCTACAATGAGCAGTTCTTC. Translated, it gives CASSRFGTSGIYNEQFF. This rearrangement joins TRBV27 to TRBJ2-1; 13 bases line up with TRBD2. This CDR3 is built from 17 residues. In germline, CDR1 is MNHEY, CDR2 SMNVEV (reference sequence). Trimming cost V 6 bases and J 3 bases; bases outside gene matches: 8.

V usage is TRBV5-1 and J usage is TRBJ2-7, with D maybe TRBD2 (5 bases). V was pared by 4 bases and J by 3 bases, with 14 bases between. Germline-derived CDR1 and CDR2 are SGHRS and YFSETQ. CDR3 size: 14 residues. CDR3 sequence (DNA): TGCGCCAGCAGCCCTGGACTGGGGAACTACGAGCAGTACTTC. It is translated as CASSPGLGNYEQYF.

This clonotype was found once. The rearrangement joins TRBV27 to TRBJ2-3; tentative D call: TRBD1 (8 bases). This CDR3 has 14 amino acids. Germline assignment: CDR1 MNHEY and CDR2 SMNVEV (reference sequence). V lost 7 bases and J 7 bases, leaving 18 bases between the germline ends. The CDR3, as DNA: TGTGCCAGCAACCTACAGGGGGGGACCCATACGCAGTATTTT. Protein: CASNLQGGTHTQYF.

This clonotype was seen ten or more times. V usage is TRBV7-2 and J usage is TRBJ2-5; D is uncertain. In germline, CDR1 is SGHTA, CDR2 FQGNSA. The length of the CDR3 is 11 residues. V lost 6 bases, J lost 4 bases, and 6 bases lay in between. DNA of the CDR3: TGTGCCAGCAGTCACACAGAGACCCAGTACTTC. Encoded protein: CASSHTETQYF.

The gene calls are TRBV5-1 and TRBJ2-1, with a possible D match to TRBD2 (7 bases). Trimming stripped 2 bases from V and 4 bases from J, with 19 bases between. Germline V gene data show CDR1 as SGHRS and CDR2 as YFSETQ. The CDR3 is 17 residues long. The CDR3 reads CASSFDGGPGIYNEQFF. In DNA form, the CDR3 reads TGCGCCAGCAGCTTTGACGGGGGGCCGGGGATTTACAATGAGCAGTTCTTC.

A single count supports this clonotype. The gene calls are TRBV9 and TRBJ1-6; possibly TRBD1 for D (6 bases). The CDR3 is 15 residues long. CDR1 and CDR2 (germline): SGDLS, YYNGEE. Trimming removed 1 base at V and 6 bases at J, with 11 bases between. The CDR3 sequence: CASSVQGTTNSPLHF. CDR3 DNA sequence: TGTGCCAGCAGCGTACAGGGGACGACTAATTCACCCCTCCACTTT. The variable domain in full, with the rest retrieved from reference TRBV9 and TRBJ1-6, is DSGVTQTPKHLITATGQRVTLRCSPRSGDLSVYWYQQSLDQGLQFLIQYYNGEERAKGNILERFSAQQFPDLHSELNLSSLELGDSALYFCASSVQGTTNSPLHFGNGTRLTVT.

The chain is built from TRBV20-1 and TRBJ2-7; D might be TRBD1 (7 bases). The J call may be mistaken, given a closer DNA end match to TRBJ2-5. Germline CDR1 DFQATT, CDR2 SNEGSKA (reference sequence). CDR3 length equals 12 residues. CDR3 sequence: CSPRDSRKTQYF. In DNA form, the CDR3 reads TGCAGCCCGCGGGACAGCAGAAAGACCCAGTACTTC.

The chain couples TRBV5-1 to TRBJ2-3; D unclear. Deletions cut 0 bases from V and 4 bases from J, with 9 bases between. CDR1 and CDR2 from the germline V gene are SGHRS and YFSETQ. The CDR3 has 14 residues. As DNA, the CDR3 is TGCGCCAGCAGCTTGGATCTAGGCGCAGATACGCAGTATTTT. It codes for CASSLDLGADTQYF.

The chain has TRBV20-1 and TRBJ2-5; 8 bases are shared with TRBD1. Germline V lookup: CDR1 DFQATT, CDR2 SNEGSKA (reference sequence). J gave up 5 bases and V 4 bases, and 6 bases lay outside the gene matches. The CDR3 covers 13 residues. The CDR3 spells CSATGGDEETQYF. CDR3 sequence (DNA): TGCAGTGCTACAGGGGGCGATGAGGAGACCCAGTACTTC.

The chain uses TRBV2 and TRBJ2-7, with 7 positions matching TRBD1. The CDR3 is 12 residues long. After removal of 9 bases from V and 10 bases from J, the junction contained 12 bases not matched to a gene. Germline CDR1 SNHLY, CDR2 FYNNEI. DNA for the CDR3: TGTGCCAGTGGAGAGGGGGCGAGACTTCAGTACTTC. Amino acid sequence: CASGEGARLQYF. Complete variable domain (other parts from reference TRBV2 and TRBJ2-7): EPEVTQTPSHQVTQMGQEVILRCVPISNHLYFYWYRQILGQKVEFLVSFYNNEISEKSEIFDDQFSVERPDGSNFTLKIRSTKLEDSAMYFCASGEGARLQYFGPGTRLTVT.

The chain is built from TRBV28 and TRBJ2-4; possibly TRBD1 for D (6 bases). TRBJ2-7 matches the DNA end more closely, so the J call is doubtful. The CDR3 is 13 amino acids. The V gene's germline CDR1 is MDHEN and CDR2 SYDVKM. The CDR3 sequence is CASRQGHNNEQYF. The CDR3 DNA reads TGTGCCAGCAGACAGGGTCATAACAACGAGCAGTACTTC.

This clonotype was counted ten times or more. This chain joins TRBV5-1 and TRBJ2-4, with 7 bases fitting TRBD1. Germline V gives CDR1 SGHRS, CDR2 YFSETQ. J lost 6 bases, V lost 4 bases, and 13 bases had no gene match. This CDR3 comprises 16 residues. CDR3 loop: CASSLGTVLSGNIQYF. The CDR3 DNA sequence: TGCGCCAGCAGCCTAGGGACAGTATTATCGGGAAACATTCAGTACTTC.

This clonotype has more than one count but fewer than ten. The rearrangement joins TRBV4-3 to TRBJ2-3; 7 nucleotides agree with TRBD1. The CDR3 runs 15 residues. V shed 1 base, J shed 2 bases, and the junction held 3 bases outside the gene matches. Looked up from germline, CDR1 is LGHNA and CDR2 is YSLEER. CDR3 protein: CASSQARGTTDTQYF. CDR3 in DNA: TGCGCCAGCAGCCAAGCCAGGGGGACCACAGATACGCAGTATTTT.

The chain is built from TRBV20-1 and TRBJ2-6; 7 bases are a match to TRBD1. After removal of 5 bases from V and 0 bases from J, the junction contained 7 bases not matched to a gene. CDR3 length equals 16 residues. Germline V CDR1 and CDR2: DFQATT, SNEGSKA (reference sequence). CDR3 region: CSADGTVISGANVLTF. The DNA of the CDR3 is TGCAGTGCTGACGGGACAGTCATCTCTGGGGCCAACGTCCTGACTTTC.

Points on this clonotype: The junction shows a germline mismatch at one end, possibly a read error. The chain employs TRBV4-2 and TRBJ1-5; unclear D gene. The CDR3 has 16 amino acids. Germline V gene data show CDR1 as LGHNA and CDR2 as YNFKEQ. In nucleotides, the CDR3 is TGTACCAGCAGCCTGATTAGTGGCAATAGCAATCAGCCCCAGCATTTT. It codes for CTSSLISGNSNQPQHF.

Of note for this clonotype: One junction end does not reproduce the germline sequence, and a read error may be involved. The V gene is TRBV7-2, the J gene TRBJ1-1; D perhaps matches TRBD1 (5 bases). The CDR3 has 14 amino acids. CDR1 is SGHTA, CDR2 FQGNSA, per germline. The CDR3 coding sequence is TGTGCCTGCAGCCACCTGGGACGGAACACTGAAGCTTTCTTT. Its protein is CACSHLGRNTEAFF. Full variable domain (outside the CDR3, taken from reference TRBV7-2 and TRBJ1-1): GAGVSQSPSNKVTEKGKDVELRCDPISGHTALYWYRQSLGQGLEFLIYFQGNSAPDKSGLPSDRFSAERTGGSVSTLTIQRTQQEDSAVYLCACSHLGRNTEAFFGQGTRLTVV.

The chain couples TRBV15 to TRBJ2-1; possibly TRBD1 for D (6 bases). The CDR3 loop spans 17 amino acids. Germline loops: CDR1 LNHNV, CDR2 YYDKDF (reference sequence). V dropped 3 bases and J dropped 4 bases, with 19 bases sitting between them. CDR3 in amino acids: CATSSHGAGALYNEQFF. The DNA of the CDR3 is TGTGCCACCAGCAGTCATGGGGCAGGGGCCTTATACAATGAGCAGTTCTTC. Supplemented by reference TRBV15 and TRBJ2-1, the full variable domain reads DAMVIQNPRYQVTQFGKPVTLSCSQTLNHNVMYWYQQKSSQAPKLLFHYYDKDFNNEADTPDNFQSRRPNTSFCFLDIRSPGLGDTAMYLCATSSHGAGALYNEQFFGPGTRLTVL.

The CDR3 nucleotides are TGTGCCAGCAGCTATTCGGACGGGCAGTTCTTC. As protein: CASSYSDGQFF. The rearrangement joins TRBV7-9 to TRBJ2-1; D is unclear. With 4 bases removed from V and 12 bases from J, the gap between germline ends came to 10 bases. From germline, CDR1 is SEHNR and CDR2 FQNEAQ (reference sequence). The CDR3 loop spans 11 amino acids. Combining the CDR3 with reference TRBV7-9 and TRBJ2-1 gives the whole variable domain DTGVSQNPRHKITKRGQNVTFRCDPISEHNRLYWYRQTLGQGPEFLTYFQNEAQLEKSRLLSDRFSAERPKGSFSTLEIQRTEQGDSAMYLCASSYSDGQFFGPGTRLTVL.

Ten or more counts support this clonotype. V and J are TRBV20-1 and TRBJ2-7, with D perhaps matching TRBD1 (7 bases). Germline V gene lookup returns CDR1 DFQATT and CDR2 SNEGSKA (reference sequence). This CDR3 comprises 16 residues. Trimming removed 3 bases at V and 0 bases at J, with 18 bases between. The DNA for the CDR3 is TGCAGTGCTAGTTCGTCAGGGGGTAGCGGCTCCTACGAGCAGTACTTC. This encodes CSASSSGGSGSYEQYF.

Worth noting for this clonotype: One base away lies a much larger clone, so this may be a sequencing read error. Here the CDR3 reads CASSDTSGGGTRTDAQYF. In DNA, the CDR3 is TGTGCCAGCAGCGATACTAGCGGGGGGGGCACAAGGACAGATGCGCAGTATTTT. V usage is TRBV6-1 and J usage is TRBJ2-3; 13 bases map to TRBD2. The length of the CDR3 is 18 residues. Germline CDR1 is MNHNS and CDR2 is SASEGT.

The chain carries TRBV28 and TRBJ2-7; 10 bases line up with TRBD1. CDR3 length equals 15 residues. Germline CDR1 MDHEN, CDR2 SYDVKM. Trimming took 5 bases from V and 9 from J; bases not matched to a gene: 13. The CDR3 region has the DNA TGTGCCAGCAGTCTGCCGGGACAGGGGTTCGATTGGCAGTACTTC. Translating it yields CASSLPGQGFDWQYF.

The genes are TRBV20-1 and TRBJ1-2; 8 nucleotides line up with TRBD1. CDR3 length: 15 amino acids. Germline values: CDR1 DFQATT, CDR2 SNEGSKA (reference sequence). After removal of 5 bases from V and 6 bases from J, the junction contained 14 bases not matched to a gene. The CDR3 region is CSAAHRQGKGDGYTF. The CDR3 DNA reads as TGCAGTGCTGCCCACCGACAGGGGAAAGGGGATGGCTACACCTTC.

V usage is TRBV7-2 and J usage is TRBJ2-7; 12 positions match TRBD2. V lost 6 bases to trimming and J lost 2 bases; unmatched junction nucleotides: 2. Germline assignment: CDR1 SGHTA and CDR2 FQGNSA. This CDR3 has 14 amino acids. The CDR3 nucleotides are TGTGCCAGCAGAGGGACTAGCGGGCCCTACGAGCAGTACTTC. Its translation is CASRGTSGPYEQYF.

This chain joins TRBV12-3 or TRBV12-4 and TRBJ2-5, with D uncertain. The length of the CDR3 is 15 residues. Trimming took 2 bases from V and 2 from J, leaving 12 bases between them. Here the CDR3 reads CASSLYGRAQETQYF. CDR3 bases: TGTGCCAGCAGTTTATATGGTAGGGCTCAAGAGACCCAGTACTTC.

Regarding this clonotype: The junction departs from germline at one end; a sequencing error may be responsible. V is TRBV6-6 and J is TRBJ2-3; 9 positions match TRBD1. The V gene's germline CDR1 is MNHNY and CDR2 SVGAGI (reference sequence). The CDR3 runs to 15 residues. The CDR3 region is CACRPPGQGADTQYF. CDR3 sequence (DNA): TGTGCCTGCAGACCCCCGGGACAGGGAGCAGATACGCAGTATTTT.

The gene calls are TRBV5-1 and TRBJ1-6; possible D gene TRBD1, 5 bases. V shed 6 bases and J shed 5 bases, with 15 bases lying between them. This CDR3 contains 15 residues. Germline CDR1 and CDR2: SGHRS and YFSETQ. This CDR3 is CASTRGGANNSPLHF. The DNA for the CDR3 is TGCGCCAGCACTAGGGGAGGGGCGAATAATTCACCCCTCCACTTT.

The CDR3 loop reads CASSTGGTGYKTQYF. Here the CDR3 DNA reads TGTGCCAGCAGCACCGGAGGGACAGGGTATAAGACCCAGTACTTC. The chain links TRBV5-6 to TRBJ2-7; TRBD1 matches at 9 bases. The DNA end lines up better with TRBJ2-5; the J call may be wrong. Per the germline V gene, CDR1 is SGHDT and CDR2 is YYEEEE. The CDR3 totals 15 residues.

The rearrangement links TRBV4-2 to TRBJ2-1; 12 bases are a match to TRBD2. V trimming: 8 bases; J trimming: 0 bases; junction bases outside the gene matches: 8. This CDR3 spans 17 amino acids. Germline V gene data show CDR1 as LGHNA and CDR2 as YNFKEQ. For the CDR3, the DNA is TGTGCCAGCCGACTAGCGGGGGCCGCTAGCTCCTACAATGAGCAGTTCTTC. It is translated as CASRLAGAASSYNEQFF.

In this sample, this clonotype turned up once. V gene TRBV7-2 combines with J gene TRBJ1-1; D may be TRBD1 (5 bases). V dropped 7 bases and J dropped 5 bases, with 14 bases sitting between them. CDR1 and CDR2 (germline): SGHTA, FQGNSA. The CDR3 covers 13 residues. The CDR3 reads CASTGHLRTEAFF. Here the CDR3 DNA reads TGTGCCAGCACCGGACACCTGAGAACTGAAGCTTTCTTT.